A single T cell receptor beta chain is shown here with its context. Its specificity is unknown. Profiled with immunoSEQ multiplex PCR; TCRdb holds only in-frame clones, not every one. This table has about 52,000 clones, around 86% appearing once. Deletions cut 7 bases from V and 0 bases from J, with 12 bases between. The germline V gene has CDR1 SGHTA and CDR2 FQGNSA. CDR3 size: 14 residues. These data are taken from a study of T cells in localized non-small cell lung cancer. Whole-study results and caveats: Longer overall survival was seen with higher T cell density measured in blood.

The sample here was PBMCs, taken before any cancer treatment. This sequence was found in a female donor with stage II lung adenocarcinoma. J is TRBJ1-1 and V is TRBV7-2; D is undetermined. CDR3 in DNA: TGTGCCAGCACCTCTCCCCTTCTGAACACTGAAGCTTTCTTT. This encodes CASTSPLLNTEAFF.